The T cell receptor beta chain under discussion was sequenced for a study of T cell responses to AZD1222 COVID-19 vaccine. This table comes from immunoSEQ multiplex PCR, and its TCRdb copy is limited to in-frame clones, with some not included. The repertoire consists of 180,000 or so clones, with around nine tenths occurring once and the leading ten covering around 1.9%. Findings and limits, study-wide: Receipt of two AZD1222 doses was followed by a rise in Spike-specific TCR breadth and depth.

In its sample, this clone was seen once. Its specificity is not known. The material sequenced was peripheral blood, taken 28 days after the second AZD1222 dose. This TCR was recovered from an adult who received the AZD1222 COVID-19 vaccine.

The CDR3 spells CASSLENQPQHF. The CDR3 bases are TGTGCCAGCAGCTTAGAAAATCAGCCCCAGCATTTT. This sequence joins TRBV7-2 and TRBJ1-5, with D hard to call. The V and J ends lost 1 base and 4 bases respectively, with 2 bases between them. CDR1 and CDR2 from the germline V gene are SGHTA and FQGNSA. CDR3 size: 12 residues.